This TCR beta chain stems from a study of shared clonotypes between healthy human individuals (TCRdb year 2020). Regarding the research as a whole: The cohort included a few men and a couple of women between 18 and 49 years of age. For each donor, CD4 naive and CD4 memory were each run on three plates, CD8 naive on two plates, and CD8 memory on one plate. Blood TCR repertoires of five healthy adults were deeply sequenced to estimate repertoire size and the extent of clonotype sharing between individuals. Libraries were prepared and TCR repertoires were sequenced by different laboratories using diverse techniques, in order to increase sequencing depth and limit assay-specific biases. Between about 0.94 and 10 billion PBMCs per donor were obtained by leukapheresis.

TCR CDR3 regions were amplified from genomic DNA by multiplex PCR using the deep immunoSEQ assay. Extracted genomic DNA from each cell subset was distributed evenly across all wells of several immunoSEQ 96-well plates, and each plate was treated as a replicate. For sorted subsets, each replicate PCR was loaded with around 220 ng genomic DNA, equivalent to some 31,000 T cell genomes. Purified libraries were measured with a Qubit 3.0 fluorometer, size-checked on a Bioanalyzer 2100, and measured again with the KAPA Library Quantification kit. Every immunoSEQ 96-well plate was sequenced on a dedicated single-read 150-cycle Illumina NextSeq 550 flow cell. The source study handled its data this way. Because the immunoSEQ output included only junctional sequences and no quality scores, the filtering could not be the same as the filtering used for full-length reads. To assign V/J genes and CDR3, sequences were annotated against IMGT germline references using PyIR, a Python wrapper for IgBLAST v1.9. Reads were filtered out if the reads had weak V/J assignments (E-value above 1e-6), no CDR3, stop codons, out-of-frame junctions, or ambiguous translated residues. V3J clonotypes were defined as sequences sharing an identical inferred V gene, J gene, and CDR3 amino acid sequence. Percentage overlap between repertoires was computed as shared unique clonotypes divided by the size of the smaller repertoire. Richness of each repertoire was evaluated using RTK rarefaction, the Chao1 estimator, and Recon v2.1 estimates of unobserved clonotypes. OLGA was used to compute generation probabilities for all TCRbeta clonotypes that the gDNA method yielded from a few donors. This immuneACCESS table, as held by TCRdb, lists in-frame sequences with V and J called but not all clones. Of the missing ones, under half trace to an unresolved V gene in checked studies; the others have no known cause. V and J calls plus clone size are reproduced from that table; the DNA served to infer D and trimming. Recorded for this sample are 2 million or so clones; 85% to 95% of them occurred a single time. The ten largest clones capture under 0.15% of the sample.

The CDR3 measures 15 amino acids from cysteine to phenylalanine. Left in the record is the CDR3 DNA by itself, 45 bases read in frame from the first base. According to the germline V gene (reference sequence), CDR1 reads MNHEY and CDR2 reads SMNVEV. V is clipped by 2 bases and J by 0 bases, and the sequence between their germline boundaries is 10 bases long. Overall study outcomes, separate from this receptor: Clonotypes shared by all four sorted-subset donors showed higher generation probabilities than non-shared clonotypes. Estimated clonotype richness was generally larger for naive than for memory subsets. Pairwise subsampling led to the expectation that sequencing depth would affect the degree of clonotype sharing among donors. Because the study included only a small number of donors, the genetic and exposure-history diversity represented was limited. Roughly 5% of naive CD4, around 3.5% of naive CD8, roughly 2.4% of memory CD4, and 0.35% to 0.4% of memory CD8 clonotypes were shared across several donors. Sampling was restricted to blood, and TCR repertoires in tissue are likely to differ from TCR repertoires in blood. Even with the large sequencing depth, rarefaction of the sorted-subset datasets indicated that sequencing was incomplete.

A note on this clone: Its antigen is unknown. The sample holds no much larger clone one base away, and base qualities are not on file.

Donors were healthy HIV-negative adults with no recently reported acute infections or vaccinations. All donors were Caucasian adults living in Nashville, Tennessee, USA. CD4+ T cells were enriched by magnetic negative selection; naive cells were then positively selected on CD45RA, and the negative fraction formed the memory subset. Blood was collected by leukapheresis, and PBMCs were isolated by Ficoll-Histopaque density gradient centrifugation and then cryopreserved in liquid nitrogen vapor phase. Purity and quantity of every magnetically sorted T cell population were checked by analytical flow cytometry. From each sorted fraction, genomic DNA was isolated and quantified by UV absorbance on a Nanodrop 2000c.

The source of this sequence is a man between 18 and 29 years old in good health. The chain joins TRBV27 to TRBJ1-1; too little of a D gene remains to name it. The sequenced sample consisted of naive CD4+ T cells sorted from blood. In light of the paper, this sample's cell subset or site label describes: CD45RA+ positively selected. The DNA is TGTGCCAGCAGTTTACTTGCAGGAATGAACACTGAAGCTTTCTTT. It specifies CASSLLAGMNTEAFF.